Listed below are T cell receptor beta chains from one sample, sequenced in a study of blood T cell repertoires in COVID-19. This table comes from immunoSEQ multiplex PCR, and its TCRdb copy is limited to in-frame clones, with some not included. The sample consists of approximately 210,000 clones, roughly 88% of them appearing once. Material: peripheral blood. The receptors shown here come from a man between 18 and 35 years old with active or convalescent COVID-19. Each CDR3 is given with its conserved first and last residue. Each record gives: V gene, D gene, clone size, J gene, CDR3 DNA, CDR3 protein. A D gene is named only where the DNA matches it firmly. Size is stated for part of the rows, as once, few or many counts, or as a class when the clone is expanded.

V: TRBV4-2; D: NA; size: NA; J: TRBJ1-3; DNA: TGTGCCAGCAGCCGGAACAGGGTATCTGGAAACACCATATATTTT; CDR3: CASSRNRVSGNTIYF
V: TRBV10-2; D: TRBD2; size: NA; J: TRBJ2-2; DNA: TGCGCCAGCGGGGGGGGTTCCGGGGAGCTGTTTTTT; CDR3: CASGGGSGELFF
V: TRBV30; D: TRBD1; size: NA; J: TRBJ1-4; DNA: TGTGCCTGGAGTGGTAATGGACAGGGGGAAGAAAAACTGTTTTTT; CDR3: CAWSGNGQGEEKLFF
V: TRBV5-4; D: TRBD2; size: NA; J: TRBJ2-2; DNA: TGTGCCAGCAGCCTTAGCGGGAGAGACACCGGGGAGCTGTTTTTT; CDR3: CASSLSGRDTGELFF
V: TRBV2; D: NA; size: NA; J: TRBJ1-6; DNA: TGTGCCAGCAGTGAAGCCGACAGGTATAATTCACCCCTCCACTTT; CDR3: CASSEADRYNSPLHF
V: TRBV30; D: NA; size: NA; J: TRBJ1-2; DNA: TGTGCCTGGAGTGTACTGGCGGGGCATGGCTACACCTTC; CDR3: CAWSVLAGHGYTF
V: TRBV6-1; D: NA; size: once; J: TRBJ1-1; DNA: TGTGCCAGCAGTGAAGTCCCGGGCACTGAAGCTTTCTTT; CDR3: CASSEVPGTEAFF
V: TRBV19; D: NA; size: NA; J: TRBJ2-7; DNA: TGTGCCAGTAGTATGACTGGTCCATTCTACGAGCAGTACTTC; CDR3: CASSMTGPFYEQYF
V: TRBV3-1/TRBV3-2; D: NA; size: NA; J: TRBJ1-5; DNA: TGTGCCAGCAGCCAAGGGGGAGGCAATCAGCCCCAGCATTTT; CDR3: CASSQGGGNQPQHF
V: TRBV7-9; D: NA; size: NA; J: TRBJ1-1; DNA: TGTGCCAGCAGCTTTAATCCAGGGAACACTGAAGCTTTCTTT; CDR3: CASSFNPGNTEAFF
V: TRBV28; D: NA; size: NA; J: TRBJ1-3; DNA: TGTGCCAGCAGCGACAGCTCTGGAAACACCATATATTTT; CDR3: CASSDSSGNTIYF
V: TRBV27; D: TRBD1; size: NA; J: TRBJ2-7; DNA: TGTGCCAGCAACCAATTTCAGGGGGCTGGCGAGCAGTACTTC; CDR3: CASNQFQGAGEQYF
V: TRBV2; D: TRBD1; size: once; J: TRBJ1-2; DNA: TGTGCCAGCAGTCCCACAGGGGCTAACTATGGCTACACCTTC; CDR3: CASSPTGANYGYTF
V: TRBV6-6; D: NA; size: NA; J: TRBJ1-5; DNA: TGTGCCAGCAGCCAAGGGGAGGTCCTGGGCAATCAGCCCCAGCATTTT; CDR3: CASSQGEVLGNQPQHF
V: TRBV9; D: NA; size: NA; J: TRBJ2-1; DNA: TGTGCCAGCAGCGTAGACCCCGTAGGGACTTACTACAATGAGCAGTTCTTC; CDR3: CASSVDPVGTYYNEQFF
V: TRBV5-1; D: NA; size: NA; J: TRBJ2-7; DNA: TGCGCCAGCAGCTTGATGGCCGACAGAGCCTACGAGCAGTACTTC; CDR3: CASSLMADRAYEQYF
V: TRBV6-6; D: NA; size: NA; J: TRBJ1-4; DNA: TGTGCCAGCAGTTACAGGGGTGGGGAAAAACTGTTTTTT; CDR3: CASSYRGGEKLFF
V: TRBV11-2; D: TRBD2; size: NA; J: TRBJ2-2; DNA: TGTGCCAGCAGCTCTAGCGGGAGCACCGGGGAGCTGTTTTTT; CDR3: CASSSSGSTGELFF
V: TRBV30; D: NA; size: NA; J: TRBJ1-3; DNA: TGTGCCGGGGAACGCCCGCTCGTCTGGGGGGCTGGAAACACCATATATTTT; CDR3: CAGERPLVWGAGNTIYF
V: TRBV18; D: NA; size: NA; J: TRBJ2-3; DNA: TGTGCCAGCTCACCACCGACTCCCACAGATACGCAGTATTTT; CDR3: CASSPPTPTDTQYF
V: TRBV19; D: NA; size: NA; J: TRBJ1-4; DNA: TGTGCCAGTAGTATTTTGGCAGGGTTAACTGAAAAACTGTTTTTT; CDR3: CASSILAGLTEKLFF
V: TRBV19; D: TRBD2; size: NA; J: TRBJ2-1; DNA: TGTGCCAGTAGTAGAGGACTAGCGGGTTTCTCCTACAATGAGCAGTTCTTC; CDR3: CASSRGLAGFSYNEQFF
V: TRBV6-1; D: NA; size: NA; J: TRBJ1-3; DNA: TGTGCCAGCAGTGAAGGAGCGGGGGCCTCTGGAAACACCATATATTTT; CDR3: CASSEGAGASGNTIYF
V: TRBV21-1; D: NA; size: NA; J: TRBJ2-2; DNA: TGTGCCAGCAGCAAAAGCCCCCCCGAGATGGCCGGGGAGCTGTTTTTT; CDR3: CASSKSPPEMAGELFF
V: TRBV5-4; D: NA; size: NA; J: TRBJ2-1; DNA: TGTGCCAGCAGCTTTTCCCTCCTTGGGAGCTCCTACAATGAGCAGTTCTTC; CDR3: CASSFSLLGSSYNEQFF
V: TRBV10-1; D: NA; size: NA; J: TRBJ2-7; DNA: TGCGCCAGCAGTGAGTCGCGGAGGTTCGACGAGCAGTACTTC; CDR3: CASSESRRFDEQYF
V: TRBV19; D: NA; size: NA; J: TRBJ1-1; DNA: TGTGCCAGTAGGGAAAATTACAGGGCGAACACTGAAGCTTTCTTT; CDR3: CASRENYRANTEAFF
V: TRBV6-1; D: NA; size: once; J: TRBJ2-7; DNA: TGTGCCAGCAGTGAAGGGGTAGCGGAGTCCTACGAGCAGTACTTC; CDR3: CASSEGVAESYEQYF
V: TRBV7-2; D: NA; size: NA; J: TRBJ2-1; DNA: TGTGCCAGCAGCTTAGCGGCCGAGACTCGTCCGTTCTTC; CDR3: CASSLAAETRPFF
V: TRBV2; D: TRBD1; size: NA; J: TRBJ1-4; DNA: TGTGCCAGCAGGATGACAGGGATCGGCGCAACTAATGAAAAACTGTTTTTT; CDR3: CASRMTGIGATNEKLFF
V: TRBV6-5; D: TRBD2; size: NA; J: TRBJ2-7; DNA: TGTGCCAGCCAAGGAGCGGGAGGAAGGAACGAGCAGTACTTC; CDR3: CASQGAGGRNEQYF
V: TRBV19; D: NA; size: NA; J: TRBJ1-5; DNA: TGTGCCAGTAGCATCAACAGGGACCGCAATCAGCCCCAGCATTTT; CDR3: CASSINRDRNQPQHF
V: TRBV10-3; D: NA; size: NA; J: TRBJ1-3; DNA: TGTGCCATCAGTGAGTCGTCGGGGAGCTCTGGAAACACCATATATTTT; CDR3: CAISESSGSSGNTIYF
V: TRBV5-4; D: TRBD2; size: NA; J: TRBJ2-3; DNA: TGTGCCAGCAGCTTAAGCCGGACTAGCGGAAGCACAGATACGCAGTATTTT; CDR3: CASSLSRTSGSTDTQYF
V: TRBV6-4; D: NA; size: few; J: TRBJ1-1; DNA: TGTGCCAGCAGTGACTCGGGAGAAGGGACTGAAGCTTTCTTT; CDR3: CASSDSGEGTEAFF
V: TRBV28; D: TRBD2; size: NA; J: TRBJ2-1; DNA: TGTGCCAGCAGTTTTCGACTAGCGGGAGTCGGTGAGCAGTTCTTC; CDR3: CASSFRLAGVGEQFF
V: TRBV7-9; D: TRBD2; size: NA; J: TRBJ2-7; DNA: TGTGCCAGCAGCCCCGTGGGGGGGAGTGGCAGCTACGAGCAGTACTTC; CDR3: CASSPVGGSGSYEQYF
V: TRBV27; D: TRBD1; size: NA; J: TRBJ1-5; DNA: TGTGCCAGCAGGACGGACAGGGGTTTGGGCAATCAGCCCCAGCATTTT; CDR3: CASRTDRGLGNQPQHF
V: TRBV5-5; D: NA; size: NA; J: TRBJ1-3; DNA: TGTGCCAGCAGCCCGACAACTTCCGGCTTGACCATATATTTT; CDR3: CASSPTTSGLTIYF
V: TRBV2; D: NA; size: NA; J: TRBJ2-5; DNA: TGTGCCATCATAAAACGGGACTCCAAAGAGACCCAGTACTTC; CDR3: CAIIKRDSKETQYF
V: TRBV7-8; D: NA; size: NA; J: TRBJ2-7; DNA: TGTGCCAGCTCCGTGAGGTCCTACGAGCAGTACTTC; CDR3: CASSVRSYEQYF